The T cell receptor (beta chain) under discussion was sequenced for a study of type 1 and type 2 diabetes patients. This CDR3 has 13 residues. The ends lost 11 bases at V and 4 bases at J; junction bases unmatched: 10. Germline V gene sequence: CDR1 SNHLY, CDR2 FYNNEI. Genomic DNA was the PCR template. The TCR beta CDR3 region was amplified using 30 forward and 13 reverse primers. TCRdb independently ran MiXCR on the multiplex PCR reads; one entry per CDR3 protein. The sample yields 270,000 or so distinct CDR3 sequences, more than 45% seen once. Findings and caveats of the study: Groups were not age- or gender-matched, which may bias interpretation.

Ten or more counts support this clonotype. Its matching antigen is unknown. Sequencing input: peripheral blood mononuclear cells (PBMCs). The chain employs TRBV2 and TRBJ2-5; the match to TRBD2 covers 7 bases. The clonotype originates from a man aged 18-30 years with type 2 diabetes. CDR3 sequence: CAGEGIAGETQYF. The CDR3 nucleotides are TGTGCCGGAGAGGGGATAGCGGGAGAGACCCAGTACTTC.